This is a list of T cell receptor beta chains from one sample in a study of blood T cell repertoires in COVID-19. TCRdb's table, derived via immunoSEQ multiplex PCR, lists solely in-frame clones and lacks some. The sample includes tens of thousands of clones, 86% of them seen just once. The sample consisted of peripheral blood. These receptors were collected from a woman aged 60-70 years with acute or convalescent COVID-19. Each CDR3 is given with its conserved first and last residue. The order of the fields is D gene, V gene, clone size, J gene, CDR3 DNA, CDR3 protein. A D gene is named only where the DNA matches it firmly. Clone sizes are given selectively: once, few, many, or a class where the clone is expanded.

d_call: NA; v_call: TRBV5-1; clone_size: NA; j_call: TRBJ1-1; cdr3_nt: TGCGCCAGCAGCTTGGCTCCCGCAGGGGAGAACACTGAAGCTTTCTTT; cdr3_aa: CASSLAPAGENTEAFF
d_call: NA; v_call: TRBV7-2; clone_size: NA; j_call: TRBJ1-6; cdr3_nt: TGTGCCAGCAGCTTAATGGGCACCTATAATTCACCCCTCCACTTT; cdr3_aa: CASSLMGTYNSPLHF
d_call: TRBD1; v_call: TRBV5-1; clone_size: NA; j_call: TRBJ2-7; cdr3_nt: TGCGCCAGCAGCTTACAGGGGGTTCGCTACGAGCAGTACTTC; cdr3_aa: CASSLQGVRYEQYF
d_call: NA; v_call: TRBV18; clone_size: NA; j_call: TRBJ2-4; cdr3_nt: TGTGCCAGCTCACCATCTATAGCCAAAAACATTCAGTACTTC; cdr3_aa: CASSPSIAKNIQYF
d_call: NA; v_call: TRBV5-4; clone_size: NA; j_call: TRBJ2-2; cdr3_nt: TGTGCCAGCAGCTTGCGTGCGGGAAGTGCCCCCGGGGAGCTGTTTTTT; cdr3_aa: CASSLRAGSAPGELFF
d_call: NA; v_call: TRBV6-6; clone_size: NA; j_call: TRBJ1-2; cdr3_nt: TGTGCCAGCTCCCAACGGCAGGTTAGCTATGGCTACACCTTC; cdr3_aa: CASSQRQVSYGYTF
d_call: TRBD2; v_call: TRBV25-1; clone_size: few; j_call: TRBJ2-1; cdr3_nt: TGTGCCAGCAGTGATGTCGCTAGCGGGCATTACAATGAGCAGTTCTTC; cdr3_aa: CASSDVASGHYNEQFF
d_call: NA; v_call: TRBV13; clone_size: few; j_call: TRBJ2-2; cdr3_nt: TGTGCCAGCAGCTTCACGCGGAACACCGGGGAGCTGTTTTTT; cdr3_aa: CASSFTRNTGELFF
d_call: TRBD1; v_call: TRBV27; clone_size: few; j_call: TRBJ2-1; cdr3_nt: TGTGCCAGCAGCCCCGGGCGGACAGGGGGGAGTAATGAGCAGTTCTTC; cdr3_aa: CASSPGRTGGSNEQFF
d_call: NA; v_call: TRBV7-9; clone_size: NA; j_call: TRBJ1-2; cdr3_nt: TGTGCCAGCAGCTTAGAGACACCGAACTATGGCTACACCTTC; cdr3_aa: CASSLETPNYGYTF
d_call: NA; v_call: TRBV4-1; clone_size: NA; j_call: TRBJ1-5; cdr3_nt: TGCGCCAGCAGCCAAGAAGCAGGGGTTAATCAGCCCCAGCATTTT; cdr3_aa: CASSQEAGVNQPQHF
d_call: TRBD1; v_call: TRBV14; clone_size: once; j_call: TRBJ2-2; cdr3_nt: TGTGCCAGCAGCCATCGACAGGGTCGCACCGGGGAGCTGTTTTTT; cdr3_aa: CASSHRQGRTGELFF
d_call: TRBD2; v_call: TRBV7-6; clone_size: NA; j_call: TRBJ2-1; cdr3_nt: TGTGCCAGCAGCTTAGGCGGGAGGGCCGATTTTTTTGATGAGCAGTTCTTC; cdr3_aa: CASSLGGRADFFDEQFF
d_call: NA; v_call: TRBV7-2; clone_size: NA; j_call: TRBJ1-2; cdr3_nt: TGTGCCAGCAGCACGGGTGGTCGGCAGTACTATGGCTACACCTTC; cdr3_aa: CASSTGGRQYYGYTF
d_call: NA; v_call: TRBV19; clone_size: NA; j_call: TRBJ1-5; cdr3_nt: TGTGCCAGTAGTATAGACGGCCACCCCGGGGGCAATCAGCCCCAGCATTTT; cdr3_aa: CASSIDGHPGGNQPQHF
d_call: NA; v_call: TRBV20-1; clone_size: few; j_call: TRBJ1-2; cdr3_nt: TGCAGTGCTAGACAGGGCTATGGCTACACCTTC; cdr3_aa: CSARQGYGYTF
d_call: NA; v_call: TRBV6-5; clone_size: NA; j_call: TRBJ1-2; cdr3_nt: TGTGCCAGCAGTCACGACCGGGGCTATGGCTACACCTTC; cdr3_aa: CASSHDRGYGYTF
d_call: TRBD1; v_call: TRBV7-9; clone_size: once; j_call: TRBJ1-5; cdr3_nt: TGTGCCAGCAGCTGGGACAGGGAAGGTCAGCCCCAGCATTTT; cdr3_aa: CASSWDREGQPQHF